The entry below gives a single T cell receptor beta chain sequence along with its context. What it binds is unknown. Some clones are missing from TCRdb's copy, which holds only in-frame ones; the method was immunoSEQ multiplex PCR. The profile shows about 89,000 clones, around 86% of them singletons. No infections or other immune events were documented during collection. This CDR3 spans 16 amino acids. Unmatched junction bases numbered 4, after V lost 0 bases and J lost 3 bases. Germline CDR1 LGHNA, CDR2 YSLEER. The data stem from a study of identifying expanded T cells in peripheral blood. Whole-study results and caveats: Approximately two-week clone count variance significantly increased as total template count grew.

Source material: blood. The chain carries TRBV4-3 and TRBJ2-3; 9 bases map to TRBD1. The source is a person aged 18 to 70 in good health. Written as DNA, the CDR3 is TGCGCCAGCAGCCAAGAGGACAGGGGTTTGACAGATACGCAGTATTTT. It encodes CASSQEDRGLTDTQYF.